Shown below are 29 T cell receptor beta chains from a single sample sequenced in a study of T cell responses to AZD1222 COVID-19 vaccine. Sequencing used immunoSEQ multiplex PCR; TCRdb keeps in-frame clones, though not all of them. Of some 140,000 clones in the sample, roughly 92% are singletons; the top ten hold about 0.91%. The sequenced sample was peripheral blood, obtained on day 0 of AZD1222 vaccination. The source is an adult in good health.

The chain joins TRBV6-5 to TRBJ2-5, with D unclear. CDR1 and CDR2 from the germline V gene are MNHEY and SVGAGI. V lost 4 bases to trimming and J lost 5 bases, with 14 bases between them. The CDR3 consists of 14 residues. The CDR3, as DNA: TGTGCCAGCAGTTGGGTAGGGCTTGAGGAGACCCAGTACTTC. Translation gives CASSWVGLEETQYF.

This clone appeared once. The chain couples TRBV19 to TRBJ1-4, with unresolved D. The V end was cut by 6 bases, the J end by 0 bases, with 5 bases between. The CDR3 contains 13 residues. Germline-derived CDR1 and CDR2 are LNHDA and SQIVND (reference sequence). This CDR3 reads CASRRTTNEKLFF. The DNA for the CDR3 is TGTGCCAGTAGAAGGACAACTAATGAAAAACTGTTTTTT.

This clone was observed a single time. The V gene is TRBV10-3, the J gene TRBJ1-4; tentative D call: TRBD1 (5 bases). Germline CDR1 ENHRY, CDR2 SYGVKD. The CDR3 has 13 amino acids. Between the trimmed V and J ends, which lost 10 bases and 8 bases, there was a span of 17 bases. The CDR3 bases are TGTGCCACGGGAACAGGAATCGAGGAAAAACTGTTTTTT. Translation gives CATGTGIEEKLFF.

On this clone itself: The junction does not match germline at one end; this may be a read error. CDR3 coding DNA: TGTGCCAGCAGCTTTGAGGCAAATCGGCCCCAGCATTTT. Its translation: CASSFEANRPQHF. The rearrangement links TRBV11-2 to TRBJ1-5; D is unclear. The length of the CDR3 is 13 residues. The germline CDR1 and CDR2 sequences are SGHAT and FQNNGV.

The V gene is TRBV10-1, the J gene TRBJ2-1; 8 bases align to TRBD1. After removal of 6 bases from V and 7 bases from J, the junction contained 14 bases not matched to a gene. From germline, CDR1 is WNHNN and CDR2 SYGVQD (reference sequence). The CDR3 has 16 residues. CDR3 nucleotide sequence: TGCGCCAGCAGGACCCCCCGGGACAGGACACTGAATGAGCAGTTCTTC. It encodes CASRTPRDRTLNEQFF.

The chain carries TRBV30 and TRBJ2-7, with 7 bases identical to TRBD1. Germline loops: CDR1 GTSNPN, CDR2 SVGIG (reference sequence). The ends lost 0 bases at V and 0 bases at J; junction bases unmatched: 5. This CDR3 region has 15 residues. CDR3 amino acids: CAWSVKGQFSYEQYF. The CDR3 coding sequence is TGTGCCTGGAGTGTAAAGGGACAGTTCTCCTACGAGCAGTACTTC.

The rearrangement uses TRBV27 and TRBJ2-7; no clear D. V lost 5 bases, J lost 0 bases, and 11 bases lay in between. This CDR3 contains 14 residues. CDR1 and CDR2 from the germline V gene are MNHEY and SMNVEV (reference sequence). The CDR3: CASSTVKSSYEQYF. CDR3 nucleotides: TGTGCCAGCAGTACAGTGAAGAGCTCCTACGAGCAGTACTTC.

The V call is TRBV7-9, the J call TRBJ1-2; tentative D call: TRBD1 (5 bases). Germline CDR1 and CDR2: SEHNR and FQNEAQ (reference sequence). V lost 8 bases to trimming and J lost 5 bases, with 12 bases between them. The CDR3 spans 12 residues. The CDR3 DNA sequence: TGTGCCAGCCGCCCAGGGCGGTATGGCTACACCTTC. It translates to CASRPGRYGYTF.

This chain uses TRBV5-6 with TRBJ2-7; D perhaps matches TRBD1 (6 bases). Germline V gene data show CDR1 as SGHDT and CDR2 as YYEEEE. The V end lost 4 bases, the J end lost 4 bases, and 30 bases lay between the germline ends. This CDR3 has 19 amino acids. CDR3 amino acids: CASSQEPVGAFVAFYEQYF. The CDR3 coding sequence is TGTGCCAGCAGCCAGGAGCCGGTGGGGGCCTTTGTAGCCTTTTACGAGCAGTACTTC.

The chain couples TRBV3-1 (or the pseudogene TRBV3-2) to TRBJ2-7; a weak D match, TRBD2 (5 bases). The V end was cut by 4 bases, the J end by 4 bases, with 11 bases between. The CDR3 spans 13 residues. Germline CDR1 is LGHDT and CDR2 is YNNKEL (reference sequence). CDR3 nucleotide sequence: TGTGCCAGCAGCCCCGGACTTAAATACGAGCAGTACTTC. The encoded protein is CASSPGLKYEQYF.

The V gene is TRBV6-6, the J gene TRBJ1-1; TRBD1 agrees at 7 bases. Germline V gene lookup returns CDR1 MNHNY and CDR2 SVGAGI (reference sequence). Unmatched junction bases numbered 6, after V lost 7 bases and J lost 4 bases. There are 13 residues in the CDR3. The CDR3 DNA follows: TGTGCCAGCACTTCGACAGGGCCCACTGAAGCTTTCTTT. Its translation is CASTSTGPTEAFF.

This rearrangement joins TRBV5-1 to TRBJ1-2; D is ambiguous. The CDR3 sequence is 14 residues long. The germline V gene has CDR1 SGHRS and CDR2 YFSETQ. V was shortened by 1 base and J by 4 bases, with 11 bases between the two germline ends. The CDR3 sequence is CASSLSGTSYGYTF. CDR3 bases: TGCGCCAGCAGCTTGAGTGGAACTAGCTATGGCTACACCTTC.

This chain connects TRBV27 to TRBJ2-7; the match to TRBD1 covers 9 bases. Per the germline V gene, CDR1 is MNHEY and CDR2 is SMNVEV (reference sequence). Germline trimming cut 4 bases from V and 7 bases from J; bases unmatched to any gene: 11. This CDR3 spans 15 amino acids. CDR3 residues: CASSSLQGALGEQYF. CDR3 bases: TGTGCCAGCAGTTCCCTACAGGGGGCATTGGGGGAGCAGTACTTC.

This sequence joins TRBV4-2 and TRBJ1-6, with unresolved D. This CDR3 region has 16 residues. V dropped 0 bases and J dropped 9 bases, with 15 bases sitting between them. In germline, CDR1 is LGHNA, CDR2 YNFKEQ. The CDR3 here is CASSQEARTWISPLHF. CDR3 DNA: TGTGCCAGCAGCCAAGAGGCCAGGACTTGGATTTCACCCCTCCACTTT.

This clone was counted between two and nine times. This chain's CDR3 is CATSLRRGLNTEAFF. The CDR3 DNA sequence: TGTGCCACCAGCCTCCGGCGAGGCTTGAACACTGAAGCTTTCTTT. The rearrangement joins TRBV15 to TRBJ1-1; D remains unclear. Germline V gene lookup returns CDR1 LNHNV and CDR2 YYDKDF (reference sequence). This CDR3 region has 15 residues. V was trimmed by 5 bases and J by 0 bases, leaving 13 bases between them. The complete variable domain, with remaining parts taken from reference TRBV15 and TRBJ1-1, reads DAMVIQNPRYQVTQFGKPVTLSCSQTLNHNVMYWYQQKSSQAPKLLFHYYDKDFNNEADTPDNFQSRRPNTSFCFLDIRSPGLGDTAMYLCATSLRRGLNTEAFFGQGTRLTVV.

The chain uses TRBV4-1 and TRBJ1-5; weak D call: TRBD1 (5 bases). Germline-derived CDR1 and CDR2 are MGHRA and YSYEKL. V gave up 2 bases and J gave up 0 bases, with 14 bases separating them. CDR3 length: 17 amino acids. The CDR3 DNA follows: TGCGCCAGCAGCCAAATCCGGGACGGTTATAGCAATCAGCCCCAGCATTTT. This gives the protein CASSQIRDGYSNQPQHF.

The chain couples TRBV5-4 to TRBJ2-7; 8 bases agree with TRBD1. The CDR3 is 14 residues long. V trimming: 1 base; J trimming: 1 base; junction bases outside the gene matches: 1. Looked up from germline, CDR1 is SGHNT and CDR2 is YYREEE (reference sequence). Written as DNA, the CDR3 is TGTGCCAGCAGCTTGAGGGACAGGTCCTACGAGCAGTACTTC. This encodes CASSLRDRSYEQYF.

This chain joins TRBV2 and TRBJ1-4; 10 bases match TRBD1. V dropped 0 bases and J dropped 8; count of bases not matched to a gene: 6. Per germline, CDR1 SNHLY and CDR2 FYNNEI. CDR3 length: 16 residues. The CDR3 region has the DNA TGTGCCAGCAGTGAAGCGACAGGGGGCGAGGAAGAAAAACTGTTTTTT. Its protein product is CASSEATGGEEEKLFF.

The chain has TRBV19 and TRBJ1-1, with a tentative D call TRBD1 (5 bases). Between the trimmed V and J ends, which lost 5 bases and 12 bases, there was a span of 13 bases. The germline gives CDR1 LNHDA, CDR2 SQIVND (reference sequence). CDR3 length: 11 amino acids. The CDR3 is CASSSYRDSFF. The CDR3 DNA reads TGTGCCAGTAGTTCCTACCGGGACTCTTTCTTT.

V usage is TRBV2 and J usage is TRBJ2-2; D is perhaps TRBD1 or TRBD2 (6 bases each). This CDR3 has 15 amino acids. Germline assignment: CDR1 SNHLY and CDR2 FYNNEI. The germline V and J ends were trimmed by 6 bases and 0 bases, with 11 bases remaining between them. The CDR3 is CASRGGAANTGELFF. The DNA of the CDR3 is TGTGCCAGCAGGGGGGGCGCCGCGAACACCGGGGAGCTGTTTTTT.

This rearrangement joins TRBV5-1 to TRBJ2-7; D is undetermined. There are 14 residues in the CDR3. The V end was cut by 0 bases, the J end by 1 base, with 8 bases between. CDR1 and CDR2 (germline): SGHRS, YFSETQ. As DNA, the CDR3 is TGCGCCAGCAGCTTGGCCCCGGAGTCCTACGAGCAGTACTTC. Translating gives CASSLAPESYEQYF.

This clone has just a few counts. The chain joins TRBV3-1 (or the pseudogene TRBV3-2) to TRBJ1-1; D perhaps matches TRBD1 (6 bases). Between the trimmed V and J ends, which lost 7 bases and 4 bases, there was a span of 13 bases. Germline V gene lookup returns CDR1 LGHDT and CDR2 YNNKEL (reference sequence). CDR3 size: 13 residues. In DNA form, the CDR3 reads TGTGCCAGCACACAGGGTACCGGCACTGAAGCTTTCTTT. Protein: CASTQGTGTEAFF.

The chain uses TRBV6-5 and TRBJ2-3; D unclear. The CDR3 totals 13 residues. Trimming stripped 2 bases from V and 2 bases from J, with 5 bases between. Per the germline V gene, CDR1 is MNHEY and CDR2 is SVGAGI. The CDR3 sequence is CASSYQNTDTQYF. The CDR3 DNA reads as TGTGCCAGCAGTTACCAGAACACAGATACGCAGTATTTT.

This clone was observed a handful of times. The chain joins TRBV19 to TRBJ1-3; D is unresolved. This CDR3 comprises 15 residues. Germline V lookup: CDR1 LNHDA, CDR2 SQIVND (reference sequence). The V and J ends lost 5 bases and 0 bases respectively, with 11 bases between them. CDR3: CASSWEGLSGNTIYF. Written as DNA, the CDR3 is TGTGCCAGTAGTTGGGAGGGCCTCTCTGGAAACACCATATATTTT.

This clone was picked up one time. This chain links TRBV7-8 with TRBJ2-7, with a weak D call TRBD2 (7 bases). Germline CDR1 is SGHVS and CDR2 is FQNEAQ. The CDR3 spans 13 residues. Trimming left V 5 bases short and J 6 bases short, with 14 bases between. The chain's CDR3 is CASSVGGGSEQYF. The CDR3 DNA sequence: TGTGCCAGCAGCGTAGGGGGAGGGTCCGAGCAGTACTTC.

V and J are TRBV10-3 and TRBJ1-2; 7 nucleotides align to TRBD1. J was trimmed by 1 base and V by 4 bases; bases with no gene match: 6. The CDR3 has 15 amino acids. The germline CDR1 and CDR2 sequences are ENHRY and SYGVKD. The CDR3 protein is CAISALGDSNYGYTF. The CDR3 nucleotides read TGTGCCATCAGTGCCCTGGGGGACAGTAACTATGGCTACACCTTC.

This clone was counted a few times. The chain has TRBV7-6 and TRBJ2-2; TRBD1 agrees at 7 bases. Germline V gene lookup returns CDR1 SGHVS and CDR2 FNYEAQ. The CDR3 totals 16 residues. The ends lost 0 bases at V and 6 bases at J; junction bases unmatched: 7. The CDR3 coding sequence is TGTGCCAGCAGCTTAGCGAGGCCAACAGGGGCCGGGGAGCTGTTTTTT. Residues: CASSLARPTGAGELFF.

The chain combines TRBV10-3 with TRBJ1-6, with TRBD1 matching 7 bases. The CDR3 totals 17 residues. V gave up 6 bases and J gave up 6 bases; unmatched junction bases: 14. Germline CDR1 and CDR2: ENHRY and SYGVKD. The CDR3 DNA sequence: TGTGCCATCAGAGGGGGGGGGACAGACGACCGTAATTCACCCCTCCACTTT. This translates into CAIRGGGTDDRNSPLHF.

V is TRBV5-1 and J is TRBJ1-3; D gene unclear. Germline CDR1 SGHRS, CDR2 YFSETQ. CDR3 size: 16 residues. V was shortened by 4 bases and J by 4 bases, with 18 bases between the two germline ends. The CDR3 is CASSVTFGFSGNTIYF. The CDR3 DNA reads TGCGCCAGCAGCGTGACTTTTGGGTTTTCCGGAAACACCATATATTTT.